The 3 T cell receptor beta chains presented below share a single source sample, sequenced in a study of blood T cell repertoires in COVID-19. Generated by immunoSEQ multiplex PCR, the TCRdb table keeps only in-frame clones and is missing some. The table shows 250,000 to 300,000 clones, with approximately 82% occurring only once. Sequencing input: peripheral blood. These receptors were obtained from a man aged 55 to 70 who had recovered from COVID-19.

V gene TRBV5-1 combines with J gene TRBJ2-7, with D possibly being TRBD1 (6 bases). Germline CDR1 is SGHRS and CDR2 is YFSETQ. V lost 4 bases, J lost 0 bases, and 17 bases lay in between. The CDR3 loop spans 16 amino acids. The CDR3 DNA reads TGCGCCAGCAGCCCTTCACACAGGGCCCGCTCCTACGAGCAGTACTTC. The encoded protein is CASSPSHRARSYEQYF. Full variable domain (remainder filled in from reference TRBV5-1 and TRBJ2-7): KAGVTQTPRYLIKTRGQQVTLSCSPISGHRSVSWYQQTPGQGLQFLFEYFSETQRNKGNFPGRFSGRQFSNSRSEMNVSTLELGDSALYLCASSPSHRARSYEQYFGPGTRLTVT.

V and J are TRBV2 and TRBJ2-1; D remains ambiguous. There are 14 residues in the CDR3. The V end lost 1 base, the J end lost 2 bases, and 6 bases lay between the germline ends. Germline loops: CDR1 SNHLY, CDR2 FYNNEI. The CDR3 DNA is TGTGCCAGCAGTGAAGGGCTAGCCTACAATGAGCAGTTCTTC. Amino acids: CASSEGLAYNEQFF.

The V and J genes are TRBV10-3 and TRBJ2-3; TRBD2 matches at 8 bases. The germline CDR1 and CDR2 sequences are ENHRY and SYGVKD. The CDR3 sequence is 16 residues long. After removal of 0 bases from V and 0 bases from J, the junction contained 2 bases not matched to a gene. The CDR3 nucleotides read TGTGCCATCAGTGAGTCGGCTAGCGGGAGCACAGATACGCAGTATTTT. The encoded protein is CAISESASGSTDTQYF.